Sequencing of this T cell receptor (beta chain) was carried out in a study of vaccination effects on CD4 cells after COVID-19. Whole-study results and caveats: By a late point after vaccination, infection- and vaccine-induced clones had shrunk markedly through clonal contraction. Relatively few convalescent patients took part in the study, which had no early post-infection timepoints.

The method was immunoSEQ multiplex PCR; TCRdb's version includes in-frame clones alone and lacks a portion of them. The sample holds fewer than 35,000 clones, around 70% seen once. Of note for this clone: Its antigen is as yet unknown.

With more than 9 days of culture completed, CD4+ T cells were isolated. Two doses of either BNT162b2 or mRNA-1273 were given to each participant. Previously uninfected by SARS-CoV-2, the vaccine recipients also showed negative nucleocapsid antibodies. This CDR3 is 14 amino acids long. With 2 bases removed from V and 1 base from J, the gap between germline ends came to 9 bases. The V gene's germline CDR1 is SGHDT and CDR2 YYEEEE. This chain joins TRBV5-6 and TRBJ1-1, with D possibly matching TRBD1 (6 bases). The sample here was CD4+ T cells from PBMCs cultured without peptide, taken after COVID-19 vaccination. This receptor was obtained from a human donor who received a COVID-19 vaccine. The CDR3 DNA follows: TGTGCCAGCAGCTTTGGGGGCAGGAACACTGAAGCTTTCTTT. It is translated as CASSFGGRNTEAFF. Supplemented by reference TRBV5-6 and TRBJ1-1, the full variable domain reads DAGVTQSPTHLIKTRGQQVTLRCSPKSGHDTVSWYQQALGQGPQFIFQYYEEEERQRGNFPDRFSGHQFPNYSSELNVNALLLGDSALYLCASSFGGRNTEAFFGQGTRLTVV.